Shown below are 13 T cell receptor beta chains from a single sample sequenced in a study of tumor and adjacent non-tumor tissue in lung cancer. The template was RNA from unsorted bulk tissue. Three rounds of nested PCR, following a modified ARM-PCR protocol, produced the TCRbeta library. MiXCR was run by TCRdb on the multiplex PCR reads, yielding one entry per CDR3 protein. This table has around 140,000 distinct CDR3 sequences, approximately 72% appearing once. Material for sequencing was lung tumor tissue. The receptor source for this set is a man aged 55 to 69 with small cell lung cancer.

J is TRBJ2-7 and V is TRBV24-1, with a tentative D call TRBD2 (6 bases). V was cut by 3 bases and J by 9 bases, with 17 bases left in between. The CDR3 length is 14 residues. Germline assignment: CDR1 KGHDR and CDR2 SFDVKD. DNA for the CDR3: TGTGCCACCAGTGATAGACCGGGACTCCAGGGGCAGTACTTC. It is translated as CATSDRPGLQGQYF.

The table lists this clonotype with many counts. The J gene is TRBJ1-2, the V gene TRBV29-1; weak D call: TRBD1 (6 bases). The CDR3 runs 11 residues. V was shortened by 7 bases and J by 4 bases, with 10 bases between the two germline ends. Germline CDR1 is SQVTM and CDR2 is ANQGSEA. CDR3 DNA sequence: TGCAGCGCAGGACAGAGCTATGGCTACACCTTC. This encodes CSAGQSYGYTF. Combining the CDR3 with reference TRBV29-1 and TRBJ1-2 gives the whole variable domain SAVISQKPSRDICQRGTSLTIQCQVDSQVTMMFWYRQQPGQSLTLIATANQGSEATYESGFVIDKFPISRPNLTFSTLTVSNMSPEDSSIYLCSAGQSYGYTFGSGTRLTVV.

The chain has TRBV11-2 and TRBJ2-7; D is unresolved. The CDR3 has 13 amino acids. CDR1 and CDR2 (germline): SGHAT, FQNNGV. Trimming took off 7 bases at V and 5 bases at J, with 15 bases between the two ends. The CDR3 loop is CASTLTGYHEQYV. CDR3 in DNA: TGTGCCAGCACCTTGACGGGCTATCACGAGCAGTACGTC.

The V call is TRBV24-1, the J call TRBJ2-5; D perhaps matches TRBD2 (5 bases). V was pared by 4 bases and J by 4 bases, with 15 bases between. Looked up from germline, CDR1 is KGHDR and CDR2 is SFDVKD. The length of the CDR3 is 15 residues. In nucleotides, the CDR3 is TGTGCCACCAGTGAATGGGGAGTGTTTGGAGAGACCCAGTACTTC. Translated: CATSEWGVFGETQYF.

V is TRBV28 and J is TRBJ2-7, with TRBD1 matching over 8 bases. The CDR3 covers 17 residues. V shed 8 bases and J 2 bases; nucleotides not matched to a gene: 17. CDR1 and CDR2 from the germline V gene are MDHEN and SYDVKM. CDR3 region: CASRPGQVFSNTYEQYF. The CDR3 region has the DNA TGTGCCAGCCGTCCGGGACAGGTCTTCTCCAATACCTACGAGCAGTACTTC. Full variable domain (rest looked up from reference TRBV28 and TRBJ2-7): DVKVTQSSRYLVKRTGEKVFLECVQDMDHENMFWYRQDPGLGLRLIYFSYDVKMKEKGDIPEGYSVSREKKERFSLILESASTNQTSMYLCASRPGQVFSNTYEQYFGPGTRLTVT.

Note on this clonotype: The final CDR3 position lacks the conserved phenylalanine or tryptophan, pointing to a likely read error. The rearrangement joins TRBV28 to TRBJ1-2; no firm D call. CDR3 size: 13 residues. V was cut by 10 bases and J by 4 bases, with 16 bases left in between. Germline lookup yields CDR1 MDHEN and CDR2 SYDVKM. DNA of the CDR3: TGTGCCACCCGGACGGATTTGAGCTATGGCTACACCATC. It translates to CATRTDLSYGYTI.

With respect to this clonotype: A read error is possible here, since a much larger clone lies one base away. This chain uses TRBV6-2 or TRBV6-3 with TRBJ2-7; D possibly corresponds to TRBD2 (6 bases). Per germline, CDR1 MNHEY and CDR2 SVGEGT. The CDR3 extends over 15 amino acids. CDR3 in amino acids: CASREGRGSVYKQYF. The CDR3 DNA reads TGTGCCAGCAGGGAGGGTAGAGGGAGCGTCTACAAGCAGTACTTC.

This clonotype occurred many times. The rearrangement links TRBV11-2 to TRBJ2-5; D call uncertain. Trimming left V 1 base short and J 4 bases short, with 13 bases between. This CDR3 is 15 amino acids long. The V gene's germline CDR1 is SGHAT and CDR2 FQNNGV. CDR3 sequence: CASSLGLASAETQYF. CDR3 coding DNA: TGTGCCAGCAGCTTAGGACTCGCGTCTGCAGAGACCCAGTACTTC.

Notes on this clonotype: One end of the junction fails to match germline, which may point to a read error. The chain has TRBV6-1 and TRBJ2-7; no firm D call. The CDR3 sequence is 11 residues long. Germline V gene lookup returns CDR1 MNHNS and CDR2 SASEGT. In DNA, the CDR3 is TGTGCCAGCAGTCTTGTCTACGAGCAGTGCTTC. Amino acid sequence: CASSLVYEQCF.

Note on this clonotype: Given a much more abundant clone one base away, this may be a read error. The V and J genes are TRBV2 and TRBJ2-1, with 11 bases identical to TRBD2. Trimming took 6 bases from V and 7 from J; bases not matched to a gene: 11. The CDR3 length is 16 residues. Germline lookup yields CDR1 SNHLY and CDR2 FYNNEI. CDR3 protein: CASRPSLAGERNEQFF. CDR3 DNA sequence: TGTGCCAGCAGGCCCTCACTAGCGGGAGAGAGGAATGAGCAGTTCTTC.

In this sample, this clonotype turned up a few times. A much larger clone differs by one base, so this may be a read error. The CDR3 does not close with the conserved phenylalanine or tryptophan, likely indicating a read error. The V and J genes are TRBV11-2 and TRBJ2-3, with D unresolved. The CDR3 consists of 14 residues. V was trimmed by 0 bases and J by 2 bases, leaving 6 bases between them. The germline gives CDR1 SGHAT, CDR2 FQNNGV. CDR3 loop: CASSLEQITDTQYL. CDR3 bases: TGTGCCAGCAGCTTAGAGCAGATCACAGATACGCAGTATTTA.

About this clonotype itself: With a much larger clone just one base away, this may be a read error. CDR3 nucleotide sequence: TGTGCCAGGAGTTATGACAGGGGGTACACTGAAGCTTTCTTT. Amino acids: CARSYDRGYTEAFF. The genes are TRBV6-5 and TRBJ1-1; TRBD1 matches at 9 bases. CDR1 is MNHEY and CDR2 is SVGAGI in the germline V gene. This CDR3 region has 14 residues.

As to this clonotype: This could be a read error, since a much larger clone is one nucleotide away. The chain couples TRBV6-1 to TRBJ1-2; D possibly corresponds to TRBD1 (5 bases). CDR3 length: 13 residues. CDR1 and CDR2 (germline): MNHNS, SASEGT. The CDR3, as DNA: TGTGCCAGCAGTAGACAGAATAACTATGACTACACCTTC. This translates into CASSRQNNYDYTF.